This TCR beta chain derives from a study of graft-versus-host responses after intestinal transplantation. Study-level findings and limits: GvH clones detected in recipient marrow included some appearing first in ileum or blood. Association was observed between peak circulating GvH clone levels and early post-transplant HvG declines.

The CDR3 has 19 residues. After removal of 0 bases from V and 4 bases from J, the junction contained 11 bases not matched to a gene. Germline lookup yields CDR1 LNHNV and CDR2 YYDKDF (reference sequence). Produced via immunoSEQ multiplex PCR; TCRdb's table is partial and in-frame only. This table holds 90,000 to 95,000 clones, roughly 91% found once. With regard to this clone: What it recognizes is unknown.

The rearrangement joins TRBV15 to TRBJ1-5; TRBD1 matches 11 bases. The material sequenced was unstimulated CD8+ T cells sorted from spleen or lymph node cells, taken before intestinal transplant. This TCR derives from a human donor who received an intestinal transplant. CDR3 nucleotide sequence: TGTGCCACCAGCAGAGATACGAGGTTTTGGGACAGGGGGAATCAGCCCCAGCATTTT. This translates into CATSRDTRFWDRGNQPQHF.